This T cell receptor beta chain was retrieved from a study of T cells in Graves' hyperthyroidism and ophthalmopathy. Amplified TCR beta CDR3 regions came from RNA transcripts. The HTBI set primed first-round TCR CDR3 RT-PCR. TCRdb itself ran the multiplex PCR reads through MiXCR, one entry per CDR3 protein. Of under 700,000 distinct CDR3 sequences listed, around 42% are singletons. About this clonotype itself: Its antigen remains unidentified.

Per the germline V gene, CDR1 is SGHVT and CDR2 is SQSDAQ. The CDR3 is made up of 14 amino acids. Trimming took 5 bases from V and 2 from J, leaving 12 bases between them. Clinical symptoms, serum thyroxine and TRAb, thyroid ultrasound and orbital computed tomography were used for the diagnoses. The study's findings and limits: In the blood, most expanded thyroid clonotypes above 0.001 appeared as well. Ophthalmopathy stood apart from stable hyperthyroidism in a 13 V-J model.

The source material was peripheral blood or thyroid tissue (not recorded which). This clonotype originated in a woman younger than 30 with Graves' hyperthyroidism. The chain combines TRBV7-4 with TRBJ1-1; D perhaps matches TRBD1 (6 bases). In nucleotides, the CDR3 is TGTGCCAGCAGCCATTGGACAGTAAACACTGAAGCTTTCTTT. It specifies CASSHWTVNTEAFF.